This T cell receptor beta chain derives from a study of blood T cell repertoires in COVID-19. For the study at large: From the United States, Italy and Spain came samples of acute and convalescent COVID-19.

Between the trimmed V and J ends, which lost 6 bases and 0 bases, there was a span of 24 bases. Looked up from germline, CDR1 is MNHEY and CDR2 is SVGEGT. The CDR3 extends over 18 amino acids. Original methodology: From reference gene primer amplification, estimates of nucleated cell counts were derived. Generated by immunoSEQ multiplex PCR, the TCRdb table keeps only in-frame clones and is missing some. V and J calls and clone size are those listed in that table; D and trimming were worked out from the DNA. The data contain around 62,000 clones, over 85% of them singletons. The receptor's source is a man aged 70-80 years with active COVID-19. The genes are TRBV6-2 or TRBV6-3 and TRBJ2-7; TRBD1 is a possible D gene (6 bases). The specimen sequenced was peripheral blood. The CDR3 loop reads CASSSPQGQGPFSYEQYF. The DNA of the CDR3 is TGTGCCAGCAGCTCGCCACAGGGTCAAGGTCCGTTCTCCTACGAGCAGTACTTC.